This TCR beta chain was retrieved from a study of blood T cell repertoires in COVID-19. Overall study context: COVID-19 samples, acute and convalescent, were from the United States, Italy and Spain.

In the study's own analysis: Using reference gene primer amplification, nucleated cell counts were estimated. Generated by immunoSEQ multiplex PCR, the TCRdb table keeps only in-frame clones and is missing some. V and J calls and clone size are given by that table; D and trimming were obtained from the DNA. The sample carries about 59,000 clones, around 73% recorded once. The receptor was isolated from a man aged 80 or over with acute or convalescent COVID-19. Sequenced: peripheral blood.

The DNA of the CDR3 is TGTGCCAGTAAATCGGGACTGACCGTGGATTCACCCCTCCACTTT. This translates into CASKSGLTVDSPLHF. The chain couples TRBV6-5 to TRBJ1-6, with D possibly TRBD1 on 5 matching bases. The CDR3 has 15 amino acids. Trimming cost V 9 bases and J 8 bases, with 20 bases left between them. In germline, CDR1 is MNHEY, CDR2 SVGAGI.